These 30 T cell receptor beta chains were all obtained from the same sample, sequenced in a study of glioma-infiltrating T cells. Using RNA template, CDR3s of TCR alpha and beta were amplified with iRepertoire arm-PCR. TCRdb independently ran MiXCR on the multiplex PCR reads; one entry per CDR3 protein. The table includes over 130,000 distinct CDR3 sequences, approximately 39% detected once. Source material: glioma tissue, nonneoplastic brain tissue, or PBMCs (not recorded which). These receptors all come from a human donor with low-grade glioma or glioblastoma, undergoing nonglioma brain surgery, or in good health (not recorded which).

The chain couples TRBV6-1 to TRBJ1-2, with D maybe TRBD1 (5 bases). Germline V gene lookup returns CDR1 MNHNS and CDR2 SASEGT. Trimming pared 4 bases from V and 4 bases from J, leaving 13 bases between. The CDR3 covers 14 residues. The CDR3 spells CASSGRDAAYGYTF. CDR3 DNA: TGTGCCAGCAGTGGGAGGGACGCGGCCTATGGCTACACCTTC.

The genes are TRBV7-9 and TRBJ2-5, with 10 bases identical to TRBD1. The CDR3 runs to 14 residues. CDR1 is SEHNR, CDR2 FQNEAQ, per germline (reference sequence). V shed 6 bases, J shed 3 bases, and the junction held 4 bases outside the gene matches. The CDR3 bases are TGTGCCAGCAGATCGACAGGGGGCGAAGAGACCCAGTACTTC. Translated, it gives CASRSTGGEETQYF.

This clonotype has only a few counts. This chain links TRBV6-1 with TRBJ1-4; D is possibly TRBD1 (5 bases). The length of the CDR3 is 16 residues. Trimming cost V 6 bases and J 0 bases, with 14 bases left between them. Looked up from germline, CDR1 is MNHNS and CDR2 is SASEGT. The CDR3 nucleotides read TGTGCCAGCAGACCCGACAGATTATCAACTAATGAAAAACTGTTTTTT. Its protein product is CASRPDRLSTNEKLFF.

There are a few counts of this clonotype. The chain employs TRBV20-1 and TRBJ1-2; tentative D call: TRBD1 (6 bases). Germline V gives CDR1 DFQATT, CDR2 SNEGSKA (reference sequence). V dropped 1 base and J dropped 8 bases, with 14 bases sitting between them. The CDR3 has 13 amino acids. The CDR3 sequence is CSARAVRGYGYTF. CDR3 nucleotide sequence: TGCAGTGCTAGAGCTGTCAGGGGATACGGCTACACCTTC.

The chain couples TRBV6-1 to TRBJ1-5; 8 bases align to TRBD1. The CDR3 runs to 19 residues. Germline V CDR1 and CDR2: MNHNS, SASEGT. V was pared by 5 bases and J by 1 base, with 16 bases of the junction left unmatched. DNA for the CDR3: TGTGCCAGCAGTCCGTACGAGGGAGGGACAGGAGGAAGCAATCAGCCCCAGCATTTT. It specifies CASSPYEGGTGGSNQPQHF.

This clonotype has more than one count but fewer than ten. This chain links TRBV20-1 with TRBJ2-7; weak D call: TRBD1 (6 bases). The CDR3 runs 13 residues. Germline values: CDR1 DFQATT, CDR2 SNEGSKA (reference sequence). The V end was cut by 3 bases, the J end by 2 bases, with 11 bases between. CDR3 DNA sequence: TGCAGTGCTAGTAGGGGGTTCACCTACGAGCAGTACTTC. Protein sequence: CSASRGFTYEQYF.

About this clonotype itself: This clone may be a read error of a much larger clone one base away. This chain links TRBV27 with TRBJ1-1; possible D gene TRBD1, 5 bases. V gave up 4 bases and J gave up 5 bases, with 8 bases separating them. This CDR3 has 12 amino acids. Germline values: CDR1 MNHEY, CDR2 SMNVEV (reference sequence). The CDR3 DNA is TGTGCCAGCAGTTCGACAGTGACTGAAGCTTTCTTT. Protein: CASSSTVTEAFF.

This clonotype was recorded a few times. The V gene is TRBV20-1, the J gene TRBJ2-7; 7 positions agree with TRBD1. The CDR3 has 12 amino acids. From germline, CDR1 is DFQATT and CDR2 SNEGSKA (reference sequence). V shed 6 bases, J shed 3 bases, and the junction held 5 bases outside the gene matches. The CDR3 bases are TGCAGTGCCATGGGACAGAACTACGAGCAGTACTTC. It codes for CSAMGQNYEQYF.

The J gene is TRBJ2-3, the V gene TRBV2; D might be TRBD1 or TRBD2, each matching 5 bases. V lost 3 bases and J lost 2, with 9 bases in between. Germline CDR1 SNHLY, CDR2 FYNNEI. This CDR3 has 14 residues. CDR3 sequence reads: CASSERGDTDTQYF. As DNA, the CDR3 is TGTGCCAGCAGTGAGAGGGGTGACACAGATACGCAGTATTTT.

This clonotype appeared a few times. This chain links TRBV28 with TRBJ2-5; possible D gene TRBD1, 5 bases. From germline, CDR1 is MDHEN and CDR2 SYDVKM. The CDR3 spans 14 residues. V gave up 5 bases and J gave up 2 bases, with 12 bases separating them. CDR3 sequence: CASSPQVLQETQYF. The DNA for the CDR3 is TGTGCCAGCAGTCCACAGGTATTACAAGAGACCCAGTACTTC.

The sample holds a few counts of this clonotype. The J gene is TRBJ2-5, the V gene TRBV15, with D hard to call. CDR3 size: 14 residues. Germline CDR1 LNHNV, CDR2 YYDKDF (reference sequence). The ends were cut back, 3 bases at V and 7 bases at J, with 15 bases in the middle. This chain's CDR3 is CATSSLVNSGTQYF. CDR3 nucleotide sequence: TGTGCCACCAGCAGTCTAGTGAACTCCGGGACCCAGTACTTC.

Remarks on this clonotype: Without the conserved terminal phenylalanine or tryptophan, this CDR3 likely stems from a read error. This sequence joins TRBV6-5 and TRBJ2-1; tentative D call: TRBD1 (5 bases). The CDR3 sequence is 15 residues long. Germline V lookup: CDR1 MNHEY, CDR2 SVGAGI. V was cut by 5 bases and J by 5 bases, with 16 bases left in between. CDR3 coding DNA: TGTGCCAGCAGTCCTCGTGGGGCCGGTAACAATGAGCAGTTCCTC. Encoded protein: CASSPRGAGNNEQFL.

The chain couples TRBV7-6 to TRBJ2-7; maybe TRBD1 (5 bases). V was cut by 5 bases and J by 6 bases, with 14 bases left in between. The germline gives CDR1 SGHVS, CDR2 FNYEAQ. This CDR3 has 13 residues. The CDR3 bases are TGTGCCAGCAGCCCCGGTGTTAGGGGCGAGCAGTACTTC. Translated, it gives CASSPGVRGEQYF.

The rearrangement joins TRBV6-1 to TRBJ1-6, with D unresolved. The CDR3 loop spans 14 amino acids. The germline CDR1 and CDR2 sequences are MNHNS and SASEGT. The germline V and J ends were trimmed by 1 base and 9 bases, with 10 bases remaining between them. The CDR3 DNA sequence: TGTGCCAGCAGTGAAGGATTGGGTGCTTCACCCCTCCACTTT. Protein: CASSEGLGASPLHF.

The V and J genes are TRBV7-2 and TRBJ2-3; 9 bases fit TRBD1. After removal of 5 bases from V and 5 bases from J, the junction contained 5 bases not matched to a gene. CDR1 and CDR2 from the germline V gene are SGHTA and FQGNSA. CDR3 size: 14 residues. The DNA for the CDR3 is TGTGCCAGCAGCCCGGGACAGGGAGAAGATACGCAGTATTTT. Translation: CASSPGQGEDTQYF.

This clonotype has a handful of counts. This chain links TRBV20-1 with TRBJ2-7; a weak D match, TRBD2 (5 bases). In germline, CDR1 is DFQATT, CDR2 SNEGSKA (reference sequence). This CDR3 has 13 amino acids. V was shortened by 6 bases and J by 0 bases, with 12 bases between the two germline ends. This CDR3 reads CSAKSGSSYEQYF. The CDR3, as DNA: TGCAGTGCCAAGTCGGGGAGCTCCTACGAGCAGTACTTC.

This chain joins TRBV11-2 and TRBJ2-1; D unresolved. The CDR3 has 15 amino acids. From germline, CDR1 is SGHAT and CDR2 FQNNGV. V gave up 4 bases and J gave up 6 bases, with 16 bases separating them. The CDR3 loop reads CASSSQTHDGNEQFF. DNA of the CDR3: TGTGCCAGCAGCTCCCAGACCCACGACGGCAATGAGCAGTTCTTC. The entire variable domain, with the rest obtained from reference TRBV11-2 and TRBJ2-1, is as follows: EAGVAQSPRYKIIEKRQSVAFWCNPISGHATLYWYQQILGQGPKLLIQFQNNGVVDDSQLPKDRFSAERLKGVDSTLKIQPAKLEDSAVYLCASSSQTHDGNEQFFGPGTRLTVL.

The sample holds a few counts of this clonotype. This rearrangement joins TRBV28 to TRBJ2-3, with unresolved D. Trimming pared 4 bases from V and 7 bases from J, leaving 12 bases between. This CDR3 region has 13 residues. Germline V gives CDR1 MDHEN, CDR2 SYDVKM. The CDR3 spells CASSSRTPNTQYF. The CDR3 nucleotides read TGTGCCAGCAGTTCCCGGACGCCGAATACGCAGTATTTT. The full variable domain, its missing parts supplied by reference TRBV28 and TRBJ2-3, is DVKVTQSSRYLVKRTGEKVFLECVQDMDHENMFWYRQDPGLGLRLIYFSYDVKMKEKGDIPEGYSVSREKKERFSLILESASTNQTSMYLCASSSRTPNTQYFGPGTRLTVL.

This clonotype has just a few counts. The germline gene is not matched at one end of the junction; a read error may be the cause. In nucleotides, the CDR3 is TGTGCCAGCGGTTTGGGACACTTGTCCTTC. Protein: CASGLGHLSF. The genes are TRBV10-3 and TRBJ2-7; possible D gene TRBD1, 6 bases. The CDR3 has 10 amino acids. The V gene's germline CDR1 is ENHRY and CDR2 SYGVKD.

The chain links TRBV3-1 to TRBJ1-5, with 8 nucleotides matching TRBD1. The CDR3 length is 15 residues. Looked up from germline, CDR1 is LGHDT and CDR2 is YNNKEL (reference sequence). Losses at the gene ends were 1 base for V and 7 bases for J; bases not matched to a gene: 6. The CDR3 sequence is CASSQGTGIQQPQHF. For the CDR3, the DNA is TGTGCCAGCAGCCAAGGGACAGGGATACAACAGCCCCAGCATTTT.

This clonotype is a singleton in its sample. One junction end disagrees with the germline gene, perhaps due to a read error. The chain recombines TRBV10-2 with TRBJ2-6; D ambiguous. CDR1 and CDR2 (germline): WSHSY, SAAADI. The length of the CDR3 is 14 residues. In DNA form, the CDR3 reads TGTGCCGTCCGTCCGTTGCCTGGGGCCAACGTCCTGACTTTC. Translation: CAVRPLPGANVLTF.

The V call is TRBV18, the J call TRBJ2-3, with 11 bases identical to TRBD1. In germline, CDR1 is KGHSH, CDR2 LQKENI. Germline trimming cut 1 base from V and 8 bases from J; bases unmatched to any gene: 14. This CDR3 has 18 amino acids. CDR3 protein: CASSPRKDRGLLGGTQYF. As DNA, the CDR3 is TGTGCCAGCTCACCACGCAAGGACAGGGGGCTTCTCGGTGGTACGCAGTATTTT.

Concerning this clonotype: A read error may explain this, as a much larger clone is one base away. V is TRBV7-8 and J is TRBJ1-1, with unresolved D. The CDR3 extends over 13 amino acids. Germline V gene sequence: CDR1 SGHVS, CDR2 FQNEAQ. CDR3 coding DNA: TGTACCAGCAGCAAAACCCCGAACACTGAAGCTTTCTTT. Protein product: CTSSKTPNTEAFF.

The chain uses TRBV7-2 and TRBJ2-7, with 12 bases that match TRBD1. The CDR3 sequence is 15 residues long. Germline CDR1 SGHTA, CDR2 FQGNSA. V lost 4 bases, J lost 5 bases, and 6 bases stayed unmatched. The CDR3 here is CASSSPGQGAHEQYF. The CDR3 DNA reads TGTGCCAGCAGCTCTCCGGGACAGGGGGCCCACGAGCAGTACTTC.

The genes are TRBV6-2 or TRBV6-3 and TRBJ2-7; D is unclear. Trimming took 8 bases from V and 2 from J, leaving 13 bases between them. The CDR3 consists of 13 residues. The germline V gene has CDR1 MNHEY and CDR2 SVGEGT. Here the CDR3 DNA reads TGTGCCAGCCACCGAGACAAAGCCTACGAGCAGTACTTC. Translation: CASHRDKAYEQYF.

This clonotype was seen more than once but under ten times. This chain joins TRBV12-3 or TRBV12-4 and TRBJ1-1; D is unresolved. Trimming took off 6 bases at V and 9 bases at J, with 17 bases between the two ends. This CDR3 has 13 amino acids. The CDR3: CASSPSEVVKAFF. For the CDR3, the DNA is TGTGCCAGCAGCCCCAGCGAGGTCGTCAAAGCTTTCTTT.

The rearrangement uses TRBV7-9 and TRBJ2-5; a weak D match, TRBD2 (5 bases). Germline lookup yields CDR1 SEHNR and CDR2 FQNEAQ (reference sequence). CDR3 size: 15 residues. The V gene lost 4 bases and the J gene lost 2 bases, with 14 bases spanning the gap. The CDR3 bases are TGTGCCAGCAGCTCAAATGAGGGTTGGCAAGAGACCCAGTACTTC. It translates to CASSSNEGWQETQYF.

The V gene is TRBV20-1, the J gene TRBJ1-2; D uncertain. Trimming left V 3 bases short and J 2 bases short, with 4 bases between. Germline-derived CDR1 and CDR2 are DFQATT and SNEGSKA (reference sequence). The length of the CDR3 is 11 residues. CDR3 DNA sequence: TGCAGTGCTAGTCAGAACTATGGCTACACCTTC. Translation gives CSASQNYGYTF.

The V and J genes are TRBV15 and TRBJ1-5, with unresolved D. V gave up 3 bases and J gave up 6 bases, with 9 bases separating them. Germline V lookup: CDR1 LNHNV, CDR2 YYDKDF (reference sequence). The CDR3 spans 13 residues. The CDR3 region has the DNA TGTGCCACCAGCAGCTCTGGAGCTCAGCCCCAGCATTTT. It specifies CATSSSGAQPQHF.

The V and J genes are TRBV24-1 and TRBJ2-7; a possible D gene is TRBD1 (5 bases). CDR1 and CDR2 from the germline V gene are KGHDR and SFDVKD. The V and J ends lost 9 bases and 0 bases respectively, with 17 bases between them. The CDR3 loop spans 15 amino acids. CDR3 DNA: TGTGCCACCGTGAAGGGGCCCGTCAGCTCCTACGAGCAGTACTTC. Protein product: CATVKGPVSSYEQYF.